This T cell receptor beta chain was identified in a study of blood T cell repertoires in COVID-19. Turning to the study itself: The United States, Italy and Spain supplied acute and convalescent COVID-19 samples. T cells, B-cell-depleted T cells, or PBMCs provided the cDNA or gDNA that served as material.

Enrollment of patients from Seattle took place during active infection, with longitudinal follow-up. In the source study's methods: Reference gene primer amplification gave nucleated cell count estimates. Profiled with immunoSEQ multiplex PCR; TCRdb holds only in-frame clones, not every one. V, J and clone size derive from that table, while D and trimming were established from the DNA sequence. This table has about 310,000 clones, around 87% appearing once. This CDR3 spans 13 amino acids. Germline V lookup: CDR1 SQVTM, CDR2 ANQGSEA. Trimming removed 2 bases from V and 1 base from J, with 8 bases in between.

The sequenced sample consisted of peripheral blood. The V call is TRBV29-1, the J call TRBJ1-1; D gene ambiguous. This TCR was recovered from a woman aged 40 to 50 with COVID-19, enrolled during active disease. CDR3 in amino acids: CSVETPPNTEAFF. The CDR3 coding sequence is TGCAGCGTTGAAACTCCCCCGAACACTGAAGCTTTCTTT.